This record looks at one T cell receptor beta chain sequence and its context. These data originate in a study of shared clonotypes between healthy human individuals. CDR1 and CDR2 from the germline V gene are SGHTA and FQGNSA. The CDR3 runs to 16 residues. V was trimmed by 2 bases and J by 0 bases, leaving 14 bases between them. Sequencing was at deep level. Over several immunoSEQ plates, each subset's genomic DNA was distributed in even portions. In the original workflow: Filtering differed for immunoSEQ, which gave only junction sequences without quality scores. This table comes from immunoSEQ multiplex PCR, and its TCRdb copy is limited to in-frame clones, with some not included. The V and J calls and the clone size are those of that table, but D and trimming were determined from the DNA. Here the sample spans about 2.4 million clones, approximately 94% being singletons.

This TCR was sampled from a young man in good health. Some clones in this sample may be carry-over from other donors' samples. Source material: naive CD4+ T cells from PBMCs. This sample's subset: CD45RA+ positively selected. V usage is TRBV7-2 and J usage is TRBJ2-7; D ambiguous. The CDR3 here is CASSLFGRPNSYEQYF. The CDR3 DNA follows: TGTGCCAGCAGCTTATTTGGCAGGCCCAACTCCTACGAGCAGTACTTC. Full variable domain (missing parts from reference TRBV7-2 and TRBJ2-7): GAGVSQSPSNKVTEKGKDVELRCDPISGHTALYWYRQSLGQGLEFLIYFQGNSAPDKSGLPSDRFSAERTGGSVSTLTIQRTQQEDSAVYLCASSLFGRPNSYEQYFGPGTRLTVT.